The 3 T cell receptor beta chains listed next were all sequenced from one sample in a study of T cells after yellow fever vaccination (dated by TCRdb to between 2017 and 2020). Explained via the paper, the treatment or condition label denotes: live attenuated yellow fever vaccine strain. The library was prepared using 5' RACE. The run used an Illumina HiSeq 2500. The raw public reads went through TCRdb reprocessing: fastp at Q25, MiXCR clone calling, in-frame beta chains kept. For every CDR3 protein sequence, its rows merge into one entry that carries the most common genes and DNA. The table for this sample lists 500,000 to 650,000 distinct CDR3 sequences; about 17% of them were counted only once. About 18% of the sample is taken by the ten largest. The starting material was PBMCs, obtained 5 to 6 days after the first yellow fever vaccination. The receptors were sampled from a young man who received the YFV17D yellow fever vaccine.

The V call is TRBV4-1, the J call TRBJ1-2, with a possible D match to TRBD1 (5 bases). The germline V gene has CDR1 MGHRA and CDR2 YSYEKL. The length of the CDR3 is 15 residues. V dropped 4 bases and J dropped 8 bases, with 20 bases sitting between them. CDR3 DNA: TGCGCCAGCAGCCCCCCGTTCCGGGGCACGATCGGCTACACCTTC. Amino acid sequence: CASSPPFRGTIGYTF.

This clonotype was seen more than once but under ten times. V gene TRBV5-6 combines with J gene TRBJ2-2, with 11 nucleotides matching TRBD2. V shed 3 bases, J shed 0 bases, and the junction held 16 bases outside the gene matches. The CDR3 length is 21 residues. Germline V lookup: CDR1 SGHDT, CDR2 YYEEEE. The CDR3 DNA reads as TGTGCCAGCAGCTCACCGACTAGCGGGGTTTTAAATTTTGCGAACACCGGGGAGCTGTTTTTT. Translating gives CASSSPTSGVLNFANTGELFF.

The chain recombines TRBV20-1 with TRBJ2-2, with 7 bases identical to TRBD1. V was pared by 4 bases and J by 2 bases, with 4 bases of the junction left unmatched. Germline V CDR1 and CDR2: DFQATT, SNEGSKA (reference sequence). This CDR3 spans 14 amino acids. The CDR3 DNA follows: TGCAGTGCTAAGGGACAGAGAAACACCGGGGAGCTGTTTTTT. Translating gives CSAKGQRNTGELFF.